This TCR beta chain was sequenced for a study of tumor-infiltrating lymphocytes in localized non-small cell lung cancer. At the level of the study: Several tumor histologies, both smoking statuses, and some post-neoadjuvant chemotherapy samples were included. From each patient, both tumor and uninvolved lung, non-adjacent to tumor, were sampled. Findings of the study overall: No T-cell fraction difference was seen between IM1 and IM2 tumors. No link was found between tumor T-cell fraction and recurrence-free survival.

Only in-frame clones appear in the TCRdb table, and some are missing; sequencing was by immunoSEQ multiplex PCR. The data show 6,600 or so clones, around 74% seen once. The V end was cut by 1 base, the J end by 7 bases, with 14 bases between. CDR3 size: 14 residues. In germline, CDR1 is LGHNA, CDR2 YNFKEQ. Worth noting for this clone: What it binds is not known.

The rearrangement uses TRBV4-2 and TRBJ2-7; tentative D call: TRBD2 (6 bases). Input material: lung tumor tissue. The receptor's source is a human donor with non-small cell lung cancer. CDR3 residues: CASSQVALAGEQYF. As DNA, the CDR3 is TGTGCCAGCAGCCAAGTAGCTCTGGCGGGGGAGCAGTACTTC.